A single sample is the source of the 21 T cell receptor beta chains below, sequenced in a study of vaccination effects on CD4 cells after COVID-19. TCRdb's copy holds only in-frame clones and misses some; the assay was immunoSEQ multiplex PCR. The data contain tens of thousands of clones, roughly 75% of them singletons. Once cultured for around 11 days, the cells underwent separation to obtain CD4+ T cells. Participants got two doses of BNT162b2 or mRNA-1273 vaccine. The antigens of these receptors remain unknown. Sequences were derived from CD4+ T cells from PBMCs cultured without peptide, sampled after COVID-19 vaccination. These receptors were taken from a human donor who received a COVID-19 vaccine.

The rearrangement links TRBV29-1 to TRBJ1-1; 9 positions agree with TRBD1. The CDR3 covers 14 residues. The ends lost 3 bases at V and 5 bases at J; junction bases unmatched: 7. In germline, CDR1 is SQVTM, CDR2 ANQGSEA. The CDR3 loop reads CSVDPGQGWTEAFF. The CDR3 DNA reads TGCAGCGTTGATCCGGGACAGGGCTGGACTGAAGCTTTCTTT.

The chain uses TRBV9 and TRBJ1-1, with 8 bases fitting TRBD1. After removal of 2 bases from V and 2 bases from J, the junction contained 5 bases not matched to a gene. CDR3 length equals 15 residues. CDR1 is SGDLS and CDR2 is YYNGEE in the germline V gene. The CDR3 is CASSVLQGGNTEAFF. The CDR3 DNA reads as TGTGCCAGCAGCGTTTTACAGGGGGGAAACACTGAAGCTTTCTTT. Combining the CDR3 with reference TRBV9 and TRBJ1-1 gives the whole variable domain DSGVTQTPKHLITATGQRVTLRCSPRSGDLSVYWYQQSLDQGLQFLIQYYNGEERAKGNILERFSAQQFPDLHSELNLSSLELGDSALYFCASSVLQGGNTEAFFGQGTRLTVV.

V usage is TRBV6-6 and J usage is TRBJ1-2; a possible D gene is TRBD1 (5 bases). The V and J ends lost 4 bases and 5 bases respectively, with 11 bases between them. In germline, CDR1 is MNHNY, CDR2 SVGAGI (reference sequence). CDR3 size: 13 residues. Here the CDR3 DNA reads TGTGCCAGCAGTTTGACAGACTTTTATGGCTACACCTTC. It encodes CASSLTDFYGYTF.

The chain uses TRBV2 and TRBJ1-3, with D perhaps TRBD1 (5 bases). The germline CDR1 and CDR2 sequences are SNHLY and FYNNEI. The CDR3 is made up of 13 amino acids. The V end lost 7 bases, the J end lost 2 bases, and 9 bases lay between the germline ends. CDR3 nucleotides: TGTGCCAGCACAGGGATCGCTGGAAACACCATATATTTT. It is translated as CASTGIAGNTIYF.

This clone appeared a single time. V and J are TRBV5-5 and TRBJ1-2, with D possibly being TRBD1 (5 bases). The V end lost 4 bases, the J end lost 3 bases, and 13 bases lay between the germline ends. The CDR3 has 14 amino acids. The germline CDR1 and CDR2 sequences are SGHKS and YYEKEE (reference sequence). CDR3 protein: CASSILRVDYGYTF. CDR3 coding DNA: TGTGCCAGCAGCATCCTCAGGGTTGACTATGGCTACACCTTC.

The rearrangement uses TRBV10-2 and TRBJ1-5; possibly TRBD1 for D (5 bases). V dropped 6 bases and J dropped 2 bases, with 14 bases sitting between them. The CDR3 is 15 residues long. Germline assignment: CDR1 WSHSY and CDR2 SAAADI. The CDR3 here is CASRPDGGGNQPQHF. The CDR3 coding sequence is TGCGCCAGCAGGCCGGACGGAGGGGGCAATCAGCCCCAGCATTTT.

The chain uses TRBV7-8 and TRBJ1-5; the D is unclear. Germline V lookup: CDR1 SGHVS, CDR2 FQNEAQ. The length of the CDR3 is 14 residues. V lost 2 bases and J 2 bases, leaving 7 bases between the germline ends. CDR3 loop: CASSLSHGNQPQHF. DNA of the CDR3: TGTGCCAGCAGCTTAAGCCACGGCAATCAGCCCCAGCATTTT.

The chain couples TRBV7-2 to TRBJ1-5; 10 nucleotides line up with TRBD1. Germline values: CDR1 SGHTA, CDR2 FQGNSA. The CDR3 is 16 residues long. The V and J ends lost 5 bases and 2 bases, in that order; junction bases with no gene match: 6. CDR3 bases: TGTGCCAGCAGCCCCCGGGACAGGGGCGGCAATCAGCCCCAGCATTTT. Translating gives CASSPRDRGGNQPQHF.

The chain is built from TRBV2 and TRBJ1-2, with TRBD1 as a possible D gene (5 bases). V shed 5 bases and J shed 6 bases, with 22 bases lying between them. CDR1 and CDR2 (germline): SNHLY, FYNNEI. CDR3 length: 16 residues. CDR3 nucleotide sequence: TGTGCCAGCAGTACCCAGGGACTCGCGAAAGGCGATGGCTACACCTTC. Translated, it gives CASSTQGLAKGDGYTF.

The chain joins TRBV7-3 to TRBJ2-5; 7 nucleotides agree with TRBD1. Unmatched junction bases numbered 9, after V lost 5 bases and J lost 0 bases. CDR1 and CDR2 (germline): SGHTA, FQGTGA. This CDR3 has 16 residues. CDR3 nucleotides: TGTGCCAGCAGCGTCGGGACAGCGGCCTACCAAGAGACCCAGTACTTC. Residues: CASSVGTAAYQETQYF.

The chain carries TRBV7-9 and TRBJ1-2; no reliable D call. V dropped 4 bases and J dropped 0 bases, with 9 bases sitting between them. Germline CDR1 reads SEHNR; CDR2 reads FQNEAQ (reference sequence). This CDR3 is built from 14 residues. The CDR3 DNA reads TGTGCCAGCAGCTCTACAGCTACTAACTATGGCTACACCTTC. Translated, it gives CASSSTATNYGYTF.

This chain links TRBV29-1 with TRBJ1-1; D may be TRBD1 (5 bases). This CDR3 has 12 residues. V was trimmed by 6 bases and J by 11 bases, leaving 19 bases between them. The V gene's germline CDR1 is SQVTM and CDR2 ANQGSEA. The CDR3 here is CSVGGDLENAFF. CDR3 in DNA: TGCAGCGTCGGGGGGGACCTCGAGAATGCTTTCTTT.

This clone was observed a handful of times. J is TRBJ1-2 and V is TRBV6-2 or TRBV6-3; D is undetermined. Germline CDR1 reads MNHEY; CDR2 reads SVGEGT. The V and J ends lost 2 bases and 0 bases respectively, with 13 bases between them. CDR3 length equals 16 residues. The CDR3 here is CASSYALRRANYGYTF. The CDR3 region has the DNA TGTGCCAGCAGTTACGCGTTGAGGAGAGCTAACTATGGCTACACCTTC.

This sequence joins TRBV3-1 (or the pseudogene TRBV3-2) and TRBJ2-5; 11 nucleotides match TRBD2. This CDR3 comprises 16 residues. In germline, CDR1 is LGHDT, CDR2 YNNKEL (reference sequence). J lost 5 bases, V lost 5 bases, and 10 bases had no gene match. CDR3 protein: CASSWTTSGAGETQYF. The CDR3 coding sequence is TGTGCCAGCAGCTGGACGACTAGCGGGGCTGGGGAGACCCAGTACTTC.

The chain has TRBV24-1 and TRBJ2-3, with TRBD2 as a possible D gene (5 bases). The CDR3 is 13 amino acids. Trimming removed 5 bases at V and 5 bases at J, with 10 bases between. Germline CDR1 is KGHDR and CDR2 is SFDVKD. CDR3 bases: TGTGCCACCAGTGGAGGGTGGGAAGATACGCAGTATTTT. This codes for CATSGGWEDTQYF.

This rearrangement joins TRBV6-5 to TRBJ1-3; D uncertain. This CDR3 is 14 amino acids long. Germline V gene data show CDR1 as MNHEY and CDR2 as SVGAGI. V shed 10 bases and J shed 0 bases, with 13 bases lying between them. The CDR3 region is CATGRRDSGNTIYF. CDR3 DNA: TGTGCCACCGGAAGACGGGACTCTGGAAACACCATATATTTT.

The chain combines TRBV19 with TRBJ2-1; perhaps TRBD1 as D (5 bases). V dropped 2 bases and J dropped 8 bases, with 10 bases sitting between them. The CDR3 is made up of 13 amino acids. Germline V lookup: CDR1 LNHDA, CDR2 SQIVND (reference sequence). The CDR3 protein is CASSISRVHEQFF. CDR3 sequence (DNA): TGTGCCAGTAGTATATCCAGGGTGCATGAGCAGTTCTTC.

The chain links TRBV5-8 to TRBJ1-1; maybe TRBD1 (5 bases). The CDR3 covers 14 residues. Germline CDR1 is SGHTS and CDR2 is YDEGEE. Trimming removed 4 bases at V and 1 base at J, with 11 bases between. The DNA of the CDR3 is TGTGCCAGCAGCCTTACGGGACCGAACACTGAAGCTTTCTTT. It yields the protein CASSLTGPNTEAFF.

This chain uses TRBV7-3 with TRBJ2-1; D tentatively fits TRBD1 or TRBD2 (5 bases each). The germline gives CDR1 SGHTA, CDR2 FQGTGA. V lost 1 base and J lost 0, with 13 bases in between. The CDR3 contains 17 residues. The CDR3 spells CASSLRGTFSSYNEQFF. CDR3 bases: TGTGCCAGCAGCTTAAGGGGGACCTTCAGCTCCTACAATGAGCAGTTCTTC.

This clone was seen only once. This chain links TRBV2 with TRBJ2-3; the match to TRBD2 covers 11 bases. In germline, CDR1 is SNHLY, CDR2 FYNNEI. J lost 1 base, V lost 6 bases, and 0 bases had no gene match. The CDR3 runs to 14 residues. CDR3 DNA sequence: TGTGCCAGCAGGACTAGCGGGGGCACAGATACGCAGTATTTT. Residues: CASRTSGGTDTQYF.

The genes are TRBV7-2 and TRBJ2-5; 12 bases map to TRBD2. This CDR3 is 16 amino acids long. J was trimmed by 4 bases and V by 4 bases; bases with no gene match: 7. Germline V gene data show CDR1 as SGHTA and CDR2 as FQGNSA. As DNA, the CDR3 is TGTGCCAGCAGCTCTAGCGGGGGGGCGGTTCGAGAGACCCAGTACTTC. Translated: CASSSSGGAVRETQYF.